The 23 T cell receptor beta chains presented below share a single source sample, sequenced in a study of T cells in localized non-small cell lung cancer (dated by TCRdb to the early 2020s). Receptor amplification or capture employed the immunoSEQ multiplex PCR assay. TCRdb's version of the immuneACCESS table is confined to in-frame rearrangements and falls short of the full clone set. An unresolved V gene accounts for under half of the shortfall where checked; the remainder is of unknown origin. The sample profile shows about 72,000 clones; approximately 84% of them were found once. The ten top clones hold about 14% of the sample. The sequencing here drew on peripheral blood, taken before any cancer treatment. Source of these receptors: a female donor of 60 years or more with stage I lung adenocarcinoma.

This clone was counted once. V gene TRBV14 combines with J gene TRBJ2-7; a possible D gene is TRBD1 (6 bases). The CDR3 covers 16 residues. With 4 bases removed from V and 3 bases from J, the gap between germline ends came to 19 bases. Germline V gene sequence: CDR1 SGHDN, CDR2 FVKESK. CDR3 region: CASSPIIDRPDYEQYF. The DNA of the CDR3 is TGTGCCAGCAGCCCCATCATCGACAGGCCAGACTACGAGCAGTACTTC. Looking up the rest from reference TRBV14 and TRBJ2-7 gives the full variable domain: EAGVTQFPSHSVIEKGQTVTLRCDPISGHDNLYWYRRVMGKEIKFLLHFVKESKQDESGMPNNRFLAERTGGTYSTLKVQPAELEDSGVYFCASSPIIDRPDYEQYFGPGTRLTVT.

The chain carries TRBV18 and TRBJ1-3; the D gene is possibly TRBD1 (5 bases). Germline CDR1 KGHSH, CDR2 LQKENI. The V gene lost 3 bases and the J gene lost 0 bases, with 12 bases spanning the gap. CDR3 size: 16 residues. This chain's CDR3 is CASSPSAGGSGNTIYF. The CDR3 region has the DNA TGTGCCAGCTCACCCTCAGCCGGGGGCTCTGGAAACACCATATATTTT.

V is TRBV5-6 and J is TRBJ2-7, with 8 bases aligning to TRBD2. The CDR3 is 17 amino acids. J lost 0 bases, V lost 4 bases, and 12 bases had no gene match. CDR1 is SGHDT and CDR2 is YYEEEE in the germline V gene. CDR3 loop: CASSRLAGGRSSYEQYF. The CDR3 nucleotides read TGTGCCAGCAGCCGTCTGGCGGGGGGTAGGAGCTCCTACGAGCAGTACTTC.

Of note for this clone: In the same sample, other DNA sequences code for this CDR3. V and J are TRBV5-1 and TRBJ2-5, with D perhaps matching TRBD1 or TRBD2 (5 bases each). Germline CDR1 reads SGHRS; CDR2 reads YFSETQ. Trimming took 0 bases from V and 4 from J, leaving 10 bases between them. The CDR3 extends over 14 amino acids. The CDR3 here is CASSLEGAGETQYF. The CDR3 region has the DNA TGCGCCAGCAGCTTGGAAGGGGCGGGAGAGACCCAGTACTTC. The whole variable domain, filled in from reference TRBV5-1 and TRBJ2-5, reads KAGVTQTPRYLIKTRGQQVTLSCSPISGHRSVSWYQQTPGQGLQFLFEYFSETQRNKGNFPGRFSGRQFSNSRSEMNVSTLELGDSALYLCASSLEGAGETQYFGPGTRLLVL.

The chain uses TRBV4-1 and TRBJ2-5; D remains ambiguous. The CDR3 contains 14 residues. The germline V and J ends were trimmed by 1 base and 2 bases, with 8 bases remaining between them. Germline CDR1 MGHRA, CDR2 YSYEKL. The CDR3 protein is CASSQVGLQETQYF. The CDR3 region has the DNA TGCGCCAGCAGCCAAGTAGGGTTGCAAGAGACCCAGTACTTC.

The chain links TRBV6-5 to TRBJ2-1; 9 positions agree with TRBD2. V lost 5 bases and J lost 6; bases outside the gene matches: 5. Germline CDR1 and CDR2: MNHEY and SVGAGI. The CDR3 extends over 14 amino acids. CDR3 sequence (DNA): TGTGCCAGCAGTGCCGGGACTAGCAGCAATGAGCAGTTCTTC. This gives the protein CASSAGTSSNEQFF.

In this sample, this clone turned up a few times. V and J are TRBV6-4 and TRBJ2-1; D is tentatively TRBD1 or TRBD2 (5 bases each). V was trimmed by 0 bases and J by 6 bases, leaving 9 bases between them. Germline CDR1 MRHNA, CDR2 SNTAGT. The CDR3 spans 14 residues. The CDR3 DNA is TGTGCCAGCAGTGACTCGAGAGGGGTCAATGAGCAGTTCTTC. Its translation: CASSDSRGVNEQFF.

CDR3 nucleotides: TGTGCCAGCAGTCTTGGGGGCACGAACACCGGGGAGCTGTTTTTT. Residues: CASSLGGTNTGELFF. The V call is TRBV7-9, the J call TRBJ2-2; maybe TRBD1 (6 bases). Trimming shortened V by 6 bases and J by 0 bases, and 11 bases separated the two germline ends. The germline gives CDR1 SEHNR, CDR2 FQNEAQ (reference sequence). This CDR3 has 15 amino acids.

The chain is built from TRBV28 and TRBJ1-2; D is possibly TRBD1 (6 bases). V dropped 4 bases and J dropped 8 bases, with 8 bases sitting between them. The CDR3 covers 11 residues. Looked up from germline, CDR1 is MDHEN and CDR2 is SYDVKM. CDR3 region: CASSSTGGYTF. The CDR3 DNA is TGTGCCAGCAGTTCGACAGGAGGCTACACCTTC.

The chain employs TRBV25-1 and TRBJ1-2; no firm D call. Looked up from germline, CDR1 is MGHDK and CDR2 is SYGVNS. The CDR3 has 12 residues. Deletions cut 2 bases from V and 7 bases from J, with 8 bases between. The CDR3 sequence is CASSEGLTGYTF. In nucleotides, the CDR3 is TGTGCCAGCAGTGAAGGGCTTACTGGCTACACCTTC.

This clone has a count of ten or more. This chain connects TRBV27 to TRBJ1-2, with D possibly matching TRBD1 (5 bases). The ends were cut back, 3 bases at V and 6 bases at J, with 11 bases in the middle. There are 13 residues in the CDR3. Germline V gives CDR1 MNHEY, CDR2 SMNVEV (reference sequence). This chain's CDR3 is CASSFWGGDGYTF. DNA of the CDR3: TGTGCCAGCAGTTTTTGGGGCGGCGATGGCTACACCTTC.

The rearrangement links TRBV5-6 to TRBJ2-3; D uncertain. This CDR3 is built from 13 residues. CDR1 and CDR2 (germline): SGHDT, YYEEEE. V was trimmed by 1 base and J by 2 bases, leaving 5 bases between them. CDR3 sequence (DNA): TGTGCCAGCAGCTTGCGGCACACAGATACGCAGTATTTT. It translates to CASSLRHTDTQYF.

The genes are TRBV7-8 and TRBJ2-7, with 7 positions matching TRBD1. Unmatched junction bases numbered 3, after V lost 4 bases and J lost 6 bases. The CDR3 contains 12 residues. Germline-derived CDR1 and CDR2 are SGHVS and FQNEAQ. In nucleotides, the CDR3 is TGTGCCAGCAGCTCCACAGGGGCCGAGCAGTACTTC. Its translation: CASSSTGAEQYF.

CDR3 sequence reads: CASRGGADTQYF. In nucleotides, the CDR3 is TGTGCCAGCAGGGGGGGGGCCGATACGCAGTATTTT. The chain carries TRBV6-5 and TRBJ2-3, with a tentative D call TRBD2 (7 bases). This CDR3 is 12 amino acids long. V shed 6 bases and J shed 6 bases, with 10 bases lying between them. The germline V gene has CDR1 MNHEY and CDR2 SVGAGI.

This chain connects TRBV5-4 to TRBJ1-2, with 7 bases that match TRBD1. The CDR3 loop spans 15 amino acids. Germline CDR1 reads SGHNT; CDR2 reads YYREEE (reference sequence). V lost 4 bases to trimming and J lost 4 bases; unmatched junction nucleotides: 10. This CDR3 reads CASSAQGGAVYGYTF. In DNA form, the CDR3 reads TGTGCCAGCAGCGCCCAGGGGGGGGCTGTCTATGGCTACACCTTC.

The gene calls are TRBV30 and TRBJ2-1; D is undetermined. V lost 1 base to trimming and J lost 10 bases, with 5 bases between them. CDR3 length equals 10 residues. The germline gives CDR1 GTSNPN, CDR2 SVGIG (reference sequence). The CDR3: CAWSGSEQFF. The CDR3, as DNA: TGTGCCTGGAGTGGAAGCGAGCAGTTCTTC.

V usage is TRBV5-4 and J usage is TRBJ1-1, with D perhaps matching TRBD1 (6 bases). Trimming removed 5 bases at V and 0 bases at J, with 11 bases between. CDR1 is SGHNT and CDR2 is YYREEE in the germline V gene (reference sequence). The CDR3 runs 14 residues. The CDR3 loop is CASRDSLMNTEAFF. The CDR3 DNA follows: TGTGCCAGCAGGGACAGCCTCATGAACACTGAAGCTTTCTTT.

This chain uses TRBV28 with TRBJ2-3, with D hard to call. The CDR3 is 15 residues long. CDR1 and CDR2 (germline): MDHEN, SYDVKM. The V end lost 7 bases, the J end lost 0 bases, and 14 bases lay between the germline ends. The CDR3 nucleotides read TGTGCCAGCACCCAATTGGGATTTAGCACAGATACGCAGTATTTT. Translating gives CASTQLGFSTDTQYF.

The rearrangement joins TRBV11-2 to TRBJ2-5; D possibly corresponds to TRBD1 (6 bases). The CDR3 has 14 amino acids. In germline, CDR1 is SGHAT, CDR2 FQNNGV. Trimming pared 1 base from V and 5 bases from J, leaving 11 bases between. CDR3 DNA sequence: TGTGCCAGCAGCTTAGTAGGGGGTGGGGAGACCCAGTACTTC. Translated: CASSLVGGGETQYF.

V gene TRBV6-6 combines with J gene TRBJ2-7; 7 nucleotides match TRBD1. Germline assignment: CDR1 MNHNY and CDR2 SVGAGI (reference sequence). The trim removed 6 bases at V and 4 bases at J, leaving 12 bases unmatched. The CDR3 length is 15 residues. The CDR3 bases are TGTGCCAGCAGGGGCACCACCGGGACAGTTTACGAGCAGTACTTC. It is translated as CASRGTTGTVYEQYF.

This chain links TRBV29-1 with TRBJ2-7; 7 bases line up with TRBD2. This CDR3 contains 14 residues. Germline V lookup: CDR1 SQVTM, CDR2 ANQGSEA. V lost 4 bases and J lost 1; bases outside the gene matches: 7. CDR3 amino acids: CSVVVREQSYEQYF. DNA of the CDR3: TGCAGCGTTGTAGTGCGGGAGCAATCCTACGAGCAGTACTTC.

Comments on this clone: The same CDR3 is also encoded by other DNA sequences in this sample. This chain links TRBV5-4 with TRBJ2-7; 7 bases are shared with TRBD1. With 1 base clipped from V and 3 bases from J, the junction kept 1 base outside the gene matches. From germline, CDR1 is SGHNT and CDR2 YYREEE (reference sequence). CDR3 length: 13 residues. CDR3 sequence reads: CASSLNRGYEQYF. As DNA, the CDR3 is TGTGCCAGCAGCTTGAACAGGGGCTACGAGCAGTACTTC.

The rearrangement uses TRBV27 and TRBJ1-1; D uncertain. The CDR3 contains 14 residues. The germline V and J ends were trimmed by 0 bases and 4 bases, with 9 bases remaining between them. The germline V gene encodes CDR1 MNHEY and CDR2 SMNVEV (reference sequence). The CDR3 is CASSLSERGTEAFF. The CDR3 DNA reads TGTGCCAGCAGTTTATCTGAGCGGGGCACTGAAGCTTTCTTT.